Following are 9 T cell receptor beta chains from one sample sequenced in a study of T cell responses to AZD1222 COVID-19 vaccine. Sequencing used immunoSEQ multiplex PCR; TCRdb keeps in-frame clones, though not all of them. The sample consists of 150,000 to 200,000 clones, about 90% of them appearing once. This specimen was peripheral blood, taken 28 days after the second AZD1222 dose. Source of these receptors: an adult who received the AZD1222 COVID-19 vaccine.

V is TRBV4-2 and J is TRBJ2-3, with 7 positions matching TRBD2. CDR3 length equals 15 residues. Trimming removed 3 bases from V and 0 bases from J; junction bases left unmatched: 3. The germline V gene encodes CDR1 LGHNA and CDR2 YNFKEQ. This CDR3 is CASSHASGSTDTQYF. The CDR3 region has the DNA TGTGCCAGCAGCCACGCTAGCGGAAGCACAGATACGCAGTATTTT.

The table lists this clone with a few counts. The V and J genes are TRBV2 and TRBJ1-1; D is possibly TRBD1 (5 bases). The CDR3 covers 16 residues. In germline, CDR1 is SNHLY, CDR2 FYNNEI. Deletions cut 4 bases from V and 1 base from J, with 16 bases between. This chain's CDR3 is CASSALNPGKNTEAFF. DNA of the CDR3: TGTGCCAGCAGTGCCCTAAACCCAGGGAAGAACACTGAAGCTTTCTTT.

The chain recombines TRBV10-3 with TRBJ2-5; 14 bases fit TRBD2. J was trimmed by 2 bases and V by 3 bases; bases with no gene match: 11. This CDR3 has 19 residues. Per the germline V gene, CDR1 is ENHRY and CDR2 is SYGVKD. The CDR3 spells CAISERTSGGTAPQETQYF. The CDR3 nucleotides read TGTGCCATCAGTGAACGGACTAGCGGGGGGACAGCGCCGCAAGAGACCCAGTACTTC.

The chain employs TRBV5-6 and TRBJ1-1; tentatively, D is TRBD1 (6 bases). Trimming shortened V by 0 bases and J by 6 bases, and 6 bases separated the two germline ends. The CDR3 loop spans 12 amino acids. Germline V lookup: CDR1 SGHDT, CDR2 YYEEEE. The CDR3 DNA reads TGTGCCAGCAGCTTGGGGGGGCCTGAAGCTTTCTTT. It encodes CASSLGGPEAFF.

This sequence joins TRBV19 and TRBJ2-1; 10 nucleotides align to TRBD2. Germline V gene sequence: CDR1 LNHDA, CDR2 SQIVND (reference sequence). CDR3 length: 15 residues. V gave up 6 bases and J gave up 8 bases; unmatched junction bases: 10. The CDR3 DNA reads TGTGCCAGTAGACCTCTGAGCGGGGGGGCCCATGAGCAGTTCTTC. Amino acids: CASRPLSGGAHEQFF.

The chain links TRBV11-1 to TRBJ1-1; unclear D gene. The CDR3 loop spans 14 amino acids. The germline V and J ends were trimmed by 5 bases and 0 bases, with 10 bases remaining between them. Germline assignment: CDR1 SGHAT and CDR2 FQDESV (reference sequence). The CDR3 reads CASSLGPLNTEAFF. For the CDR3, the DNA is TGTGCCAGCAGCCTCGGACCGCTGAACACTGAAGCTTTCTTT.

The V and J genes are TRBV11-2 and TRBJ1-2; the D is unclear. V lost 7 bases, J lost 6 bases, and 18 bases lay in between. CDR3 length equals 14 residues. In germline, CDR1 is SGHAT, CDR2 FQNNGV. CDR3 bases: TGTGCCAGCACCGATTATGGAGGCGGGGATGGCTACACCTTC. It translates to CASTDYGGGDGYTF.

The chain uses TRBV30 and TRBJ1-6; D possibly corresponds to TRBD1 (6 bases). Germline CDR1 is GTSNPN and CDR2 is SVGIG (reference sequence). The CDR3 has 18 residues. Trimming stripped 2 bases from V and 7 bases from J, with 24 bases between. For the CDR3, the DNA is TGTGCCTGGAGTTCCGCCGGGACTTCTATGGGGGCCAATTCACCCCTCCACTTT. Its translation: CAWSSAGTSMGANSPLHF.

This chain uses TRBV3-1 (or the pseudogene TRBV3-2) with TRBJ2-3; D remains unclear. V was cut by 4 bases and J by 1 base, with 15 bases left in between. The CDR3 is 16 residues long. Germline loops: CDR1 LGHDT, CDR2 YNNKEL (reference sequence). CDR3 region: CASSPSPGRGTDTQYF. The CDR3, as DNA: TGTGCCAGCAGCCCCTCCCCAGGCCGGGGCACAGATACGCAGTATTTT.